This is a list of T cell receptor beta chains from one sample in a study of cytomegalovirus exposure and HLA in healthy donors. TCRdb's copy holds only in-frame clones and misses some; the assay was immunoSEQ multiplex PCR. The sample consists of about 69,000 clones, around 74% of them appearing once. The source material was PBMCs. All receptors derive from a woman aged 30 to 39 in good health and CMV-seropositive. The CDR3 runs from the conserved cysteine through the conserved F or W. Each record gives: J gene, V gene, CDR3 length, CDR3 protein.

j_call: TRBJ2-3
v_call: TRBV1
cdr3_length: 16
cdr3_aa: CTSSQLQVVGTDTQYF

j_call: .
v_call: TRBV5-6
cdr3_length: 11
cdr3_aa: CASSRLYEQYF

j_call: TRBJ2-7
v_call: TRBV10-3
cdr3_length: 14
cdr3_aa: CAISEIAGVSEQYF

j_call: TRBJ2-3
v_call: TRBV11-2
cdr3_length: 12
cdr3_aa: CASSLGPGLQYF

j_call: TRBJ2-7
v_call: TRBV19
cdr3_length: 14
cdr3_aa: CASSIHRGSYEQYF

j_call: TRBJ1-2
v_call: TRBV11-2
cdr3_length: 15
cdr3_aa: CASSSDNSILIGYTF

j_call: .
v_call: TRBV5-4
cdr3_length: 13
cdr3_aa: CASSLESSHEQYF

j_call: TRBJ1-2
v_call: TRBV28
cdr3_length: 12
cdr3_aa: CASSWTDYGYTF

j_call: TRBJ1-2
v_call: TRBV28
cdr3_length: 15
cdr3_aa: CASSSPAGAQGGYTF

j_call: TRBJ2-7
v_call: TRBV5-4
cdr3_length: 12
cdr3_aa: CASSRDTYEQYF

j_call: TRBJ1-2
v_call: TRBV2
cdr3_length: 13
cdr3_aa: CASSGDRNYGYTF

j_call: TRBJ2-1
v_call: TRBV5-1
cdr3_length: 15
cdr3_aa: CASSLALAGVNEQFF

j_call: TRBJ2-4
v_call: TRBV7-2
cdr3_length: 11
cdr3_aa: CASSPGTGVRF